This T cell receptor (beta chain) was captured in a study of CD8 T cells in Susac syndrome. RNA was extracted with the RNeasy kit, and a quantity of roughly 0.45 to 1 ug was reverse transcribed using random hexamers. TCRdb called the immunoSEQ multiplex PCR reads again in MiXCR, with one record for every CDR3 protein. The table lists around 150,000 distinct CDR3 sequences, roughly 95% of them singletons, with 0.11% in the top ten. Germline V gives CDR1 LNHDA, CDR2 SQIVND (reference sequence). The CDR3 is made up of 14 amino acids. V was pared by 5 bases and J by 5 bases, with 7 bases of the junction left unmatched. The multiple sclerosis control group comprised treatment-naive patients with stable or active relapsing-remitting disease.

Sequencing was carried out using CD4+ T cells from PBMCs. This chain uses TRBV19 with TRBJ2-7; 9 bases fit TRBD2. The clonotype originates from a human donor with multiple sclerosis. Here the CDR3 DNA reads TGTGCCAGTAGTCCGCGGGGGGGCTTCCACGAGCAGTACTTC. Translated: CASSPRGGFHEQYF.